This passage covers 32 T cell receptor beta chains from one sample sequenced in a study of blood T cell repertoires in COVID-19. Method: immunoSEQ multiplex PCR; TCRdb's copy keeps in-frame clones and lacks some. In the table there are 80,000 to 95,000 clones, more than 75% of which are singletons. Sample: peripheral blood. These receptors were collected from a woman aged 70 to 79 with acute or convalescent COVID-19.

The rearrangement links TRBV10-3 to TRBJ2-5; D remains unclear. The V gene lost 4 bases and the J gene lost 5 bases, with 8 bases spanning the gap. The CDR3 is 12 amino acids. Germline V lookup: CDR1 ENHRY, CDR2 SYGVKD. DNA for the CDR3: TGTGCCATCAGTGCGGGTGTGGAGACCCAGTACTTC. Its translation: CAISAGVETQYF.

The chain couples TRBV7-9 to TRBJ1-2; tentatively, D is TRBD1 (5 bases). Germline V gives CDR1 SEHNR, CDR2 FQNEAQ (reference sequence). V dropped 7 bases and J dropped 5 bases, with 20 bases sitting between them. The CDR3 is 15 amino acids. This CDR3 is CASTPTGGIEYGYTF. In DNA form, the CDR3 reads TGTGCCAGCACACCTACCGGGGGGATAGAGTATGGCTACACCTTC.

This clone was counted once. This sequence joins TRBV5-1 and TRBJ2-5, with D possibly TRBD2 on 6 matching bases. The CDR3 loop spans 15 amino acids. Trimming pared 4 bases from V and 3 bases from J, leaving 16 bases between. Germline CDR1 is SGHRS and CDR2 is YFSETQ. CDR3 DNA: TGCGCCAGCAGCCAGACCGGGACTCGAGAAGAGACCCAGTACTTC. Translating gives CASSQTGTREETQYF. The whole variable domain, remainder taken from reference TRBV5-1 and TRBJ2-5, is KAGVTQTPRYLIKTRGQQVTLSCSPISGHRSVSWYQQTPGQGLQFLFEYFSETQRNKGNFPGRFSGRQFSNSRSEMNVSTLELGDSALYLCASSQTGTREETQYFGPGTRLLVL.

The genes are TRBV6-2 or TRBV6-3 and TRBJ2-3; the D gene is possibly TRBD1 (6 bases). The CDR3 is 18 amino acids. V shed 5 bases and J shed 0 bases, with 21 bases lying between them. Germline loops: CDR1 MNHEY, CDR2 SVGEGT. The CDR3 loop reads CASSRRITGFTSTDTQYF. The CDR3 nucleotides read TGTGCCAGCAGTAGGCGCATCACAGGGTTTACTAGCACAGATACGCAGTATTTT.

This rearrangement joins TRBV19 to TRBJ2-7, with TRBD1 as a possible D gene (6 bases). The CDR3 sequence is 14 residues long. CDR1 and CDR2 (germline): LNHDA, SQIVND (reference sequence). V was pared by 3 bases and J by 3 bases, with 12 bases between. Written as DNA, the CDR3 is TGTGCCAGTAGTATCCGAGGACAGAACTACGAGCAGTACGTC. As protein: CASSIRGQNYEQYV.

The gene calls are TRBV6-5 and TRBJ1-2, with 7 bases lining up with TRBD1. The ends lost 6 bases at V and 7 bases at J; junction bases unmatched: 14. In germline, CDR1 is MNHEY, CDR2 SVGAGI. This CDR3 has 15 residues. CDR3 nucleotide sequence: TGTGCCAGCAGCTCAGAAGAGACAGGGCCGTCTGGCTACACCTTC. Translated, it gives CASSSEETGPSGYTF.

The J gene is TRBJ2-3, the V gene TRBV11-2; 8 bases align to TRBD2. CDR3 size: 17 residues. Per germline, CDR1 SGHAT and CDR2 FQNNGV. V dropped 1 base and J dropped 3; count of bases not matched to a gene: 9. Here the CDR3 DNA reads TGTGCCAGCAGCTTAGGGCCGGGACTAGATGATACAGATACGCAGTATTTT. It yields the protein CASSLGPGLDDTDTQYF.

The chain is built from TRBV7-2 and TRBJ2-2; a possible D gene is TRBD2 (6 bases). CDR1 is SGHTA, CDR2 FQGNSA, per germline. This CDR3 has 16 amino acids. Trimming took 2 bases from V and 3 from J, leaving 13 bases between them. CDR3 bases: TGTGCCAGCAGCTTAATTAACGGGGGTGACACCGGGGAGCTGTTTTTT. Translating gives CASSLINGGDTGELFF.

This clone has only a few counts. The rearrangement links TRBV3-1 (or the pseudogene TRBV3-2) to TRBJ2-1; TRBD2 matches 10 bases. V shed 3 bases, J shed 7 bases, and the junction held 3 bases outside the gene matches. The CDR3 spans 14 residues. Germline CDR1 reads LGHDT; CDR2 reads YNNKEL (reference sequence). Here the CDR3 DNA reads TGTGCCAGCAGCCACGGACTAGCGGTAAATGAGCAGTTCTTC. Residues: CASSHGLAVNEQFF.

The J gene is TRBJ2-7, the V gene TRBV2, with D tentatively TRBD2 (5 bases). CDR1 and CDR2 from the germline V gene are SNHLY and FYNNEI. The CDR3 length is 15 residues. Trimming removed 0 bases from V and 4 bases from J, with 13 bases in between. Here the CDR3 DNA reads TGTGCCAGCAGTGAAGCGGGAGCTCCTCTATACGAGCAGTACGTC. Translating gives CASSEAGAPLYEQYV.

This chain uses TRBV11-3 with TRBJ2-5; 10 bases line up with TRBD2. The CDR3 runs to 15 residues. Germline trimming cut 5 bases from V and 1 base from J; bases unmatched to any gene: 4. The germline gives CDR1 SGHNT, CDR2 YENEEA. The CDR3 nucleotides are TGTGCCAGCAGCCCTAGGACTAGCGGCCAAGAGACCCAGTACTTC. Residues: CASSPRTSGQETQYF.

The chain combines TRBV7-9 with TRBJ1-6; tentative D call: TRBD1 (5 bases). CDR1 and CDR2 from the germline V gene are SEHNR and FQNEAQ (reference sequence). The CDR3 loop spans 15 amino acids. V was clipped by 1 base and J by 11 bases, with 15 bases between them. Written as DNA, the CDR3 is TGTGCCAGCAGCTTAGACGCGGGGGAATGGGCACCCCTCCACTTT. This translates into CASSLDAGEWAPLHF.

The chain links TRBV11-3 to TRBJ2-1, with 14 bases matching TRBD2. J gave up 1 base and V 4 bases, and 9 bases lay outside the gene matches. CDR3 length: 19 residues. The germline V gene encodes CDR1 SGHNT and CDR2 YENEEA. The CDR3 coding sequence is TGTGCCAGCAGCTCCGCCGGGACTAGCGGGAGAGGTTCCTACAATGAGCAGTTCTTC. Amino acids: CASSSAGTSGRGSYNEQFF.

This clone is termed medium-sized. The CDR3 protein is CSARRRETQYF. The CDR3 DNA reads TGCAGTGCGAGGCGGCGAGAGACCCAGTACTTC. This chain links TRBV20-1 with TRBJ2-5; D is undetermined. Germline V gene lookup returns CDR1 DFQATT and CDR2 SNEGSKA (reference sequence). The CDR3 is made up of 11 amino acids. Trimming shortened V by 6 bases and J by 4 bases, and 9 bases separated the two germline ends.

This clone has a single count. The V and J genes are TRBV2 and TRBJ2-1; 8 bases agree with TRBD2. The germline CDR1 and CDR2 sequences are SNHLY and FYNNEI. The V and J ends lost 6 bases and 2 bases, in that order; junction bases with no gene match: 9. The CDR3 length is 16 residues. The CDR3 reads CASRETGLATYNEQFF. CDR3 DNA: TGTGCCAGCAGGGAGACAGGACTAGCAACCTACAATGAGCAGTTCTTC.

This chain connects TRBV6-5 to TRBJ1-1; D might be TRBD1 (6 bases). V lost 5 bases to trimming and J lost 4 bases, with 17 bases between them. This CDR3 has 15 amino acids. In germline, CDR1 is MNHEY, CDR2 SVGAGI. The CDR3 spells CASSPQGPRVTEAFF. The CDR3 bases are TGTGCCAGCAGTCCCCAGGGGCCCCGGGTCACTGAAGCTTTCTTT.

This sequence joins TRBV7-8 and TRBJ1-4, with D possibly TRBD1 on 6 matching bases. The CDR3 has 16 residues. CDR1 SGHVS and CDR2 FQNEAQ come from the germline V gene. Trimming removed 5 bases at V and 0 bases at J, with 13 bases between. In nucleotides, the CDR3 is TGTGCCAGCAGCCCCGGACAGCGTGCAACTAATGAAAAACTGTTTTTT. Amino acid sequence: CASSPGQRATNEKLFF. Filled out from reference TRBV7-8 and TRBJ1-4, the complete variable domain reads GAGVSQSPRYKVAKRGQDVALRCDPISGHVSLFWYQQALGQGPEFLTYFQNEAQLDKSGLPSDRFFAERPEGSVSTLKIQRTQQEDSAVYLCASSPGQRATNEKLFFGSGTQLSVL.

CDR3 sequence: CASSHPLGGSGRSPGANVLTF. The CDR3 nucleotides are TGTGCCAGCAGCCACCCCTTAGGTGGGAGCGGGAGGAGTCCTGGGGCCAACGTCCTGACTTTC. The chain is built from TRBV14 and TRBJ2-6; 9 bases line up with TRBD2. The CDR3 consists of 21 residues. Germline V CDR1 and CDR2: SGHDN, FVKESK. V gave up 3 bases and J gave up 2 bases; unmatched junction bases: 17.

A single count supports this clone. This sequence joins TRBV11-3 and TRBJ2-7; TRBD1 might be the D (5 bases). Looked up from germline, CDR1 is SGHNT and CDR2 is YENEEA. V was pared by 1 base and J by 3 bases, with 22 bases between. The CDR3 runs 18 residues. CDR3 sequence (DNA): TGTGCCAGCAGCTTAGGGCCAGAGGACACCCCGGCGGTCTACGAGCAGTACGTC. Its protein product is CASSLGPEDTPAVYEQYV.

The V and J genes are TRBV29-1 and TRBJ1-1; 7 nucleotides line up with TRBD1. In germline, CDR1 is SQVTM, CDR2 ANQGSEA. The CDR3 is 11 residues long. The V gene end was trimmed by 3 bases and the J gene end by 8 bases; junction bases not matched to a gene: 3. The chain's CDR3 is CSVDRGEEAFF. The CDR3 coding sequence is TGCAGCGTTGACAGGGGGGAAGAAGCTTTCTTT.

This chain joins TRBV7-2 and TRBJ1-2, with 7 bases that match TRBD1. V lost 0 bases and J lost 3; bases outside the gene matches: 1. The CDR3 consists of 14 residues. Per the germline V gene, CDR1 is SGHTA and CDR2 is FQGNSA. The DNA of the CDR3 is TGTGCCAGCAGCTTAGCCCAGGGGGACTATGGCTACACCTTC. Translation gives CASSLAQGDYGYTF.

The chain recombines TRBV7-2 with TRBJ1-6; 7 bases fit TRBD1. J lost 3 bases, V lost 4 bases, and 3 bases had no gene match. The CDR3 length is 15 residues. In germline, CDR1 is SGHTA, CDR2 FQGNSA. In DNA form, the CDR3 reads TGTGCCAGCAGCTCTCGACAGGGCTATAATTCACCCCTCCACTTT. This translates into CASSSRQGYNSPLHF. Full variable domain (outside the CDR3, taken from reference TRBV7-2 and TRBJ1-6): GAGVSQSPSNKVTEKGKDVELRCDPISGHTALYWYRQSLGQGLEFLIYFQGNSAPDKSGLPSDRFSAERTGGSVSTLTIQRTQQEDSAVYLCASSSRQGYNSPLHFGNGTRLTVT.

This chain joins TRBV6-5 and TRBJ1-6; TRBD1 might be the D (5 bases). Trimming pared 6 bases from V and 8 bases from J, leaving 14 bases between. In germline, CDR1 is MNHEY, CDR2 SVGAGI. The CDR3 consists of 14 residues. The CDR3 region is CASRSWQGDSPLHF. The CDR3 DNA is TGTGCCAGCAGGTCCTGGCAGGGCGATTCACCCCTCCACTTT.

CDR3 residues: CASSLIRGHGELFF. The CDR3 DNA reads TGTGCCAGCAGCTTAATTAGGGGTCACGGGGAGCTGTTTTTT. The gene calls are TRBV7-2 and TRBJ2-2, with D maybe TRBD1 (5 bases). Germline V gene sequence: CDR1 SGHTA, CDR2 FQGNSA. The CDR3 contains 14 residues. Trimming took off 2 bases at V and 7 bases at J, with 11 bases between the two ends.

V is TRBV4-2 and J is TRBJ1-1; 9 nucleotides match TRBD1. Germline V lookup: CDR1 LGHNA, CDR2 YNFKEQ. V trimming: 1 base; J trimming: 5 bases; junction bases outside the gene matches: 2. The CDR3 runs to 14 residues. The CDR3: CASSQADRGTEAFF. In DNA form, the CDR3 reads TGTGCCAGCAGCCAAGCGGACAGGGGTACTGAAGCTTTCTTT.

This chain uses TRBV4-3 with TRBJ2-6; 8 bases align to TRBD1. Germline trimming cut 2 bases from V and 0 bases from J; bases unmatched to any gene: 3. The germline gives CDR1 LGHNA, CDR2 YSLEER. This CDR3 spans 17 amino acids. The CDR3 loop is CASSQRQGFSGANVLTF. CDR3 DNA sequence: TGCGCCAGCAGCCAACGACAGGGGTTCTCTGGGGCCAACGTCCTGACTTTC.

This clone has only a few counts. This chain's CDR3 is CASSFSLAGHTEAFF. The CDR3 DNA reads TGTGCCAGCAGCTTTAGCTTAGCGGGGCACACTGAAGCTTTCTTT. The chain recombines TRBV5-5 with TRBJ1-1; D is perhaps TRBD1 (5 bases). This CDR3 comprises 15 residues. The germline gives CDR1 SGHKS, CDR2 YYEKEE (reference sequence). The germline V and J ends were trimmed by 2 bases and 3 bases, with 14 bases remaining between them.

The V gene is TRBV29-1, the J gene TRBJ2-3; D might be TRBD1 (6 bases). Per germline, CDR1 SQVTM and CDR2 ANQGSEA. The V end was cut by 6 bases, the J end by 6 bases, with 16 bases between. The CDR3 sequence is 13 residues long. The DNA of the CDR3 is TGCAGCGTAGCAGCCGGGACAAGGGATACGCAGTATTTT. Residues: CSVAAGTRDTQYF.

The gene calls are TRBV4-1 and TRBJ2-3; 11 positions match TRBD2. The germline V gene encodes CDR1 MGHRA and CDR2 YSYEKL. The junction had 4 bases not matched to a gene; V was cut back by 5 bases and J by 0 bases. CDR3 length: 16 residues. CDR3 coding DNA: TGCGCCAGCAGCACCCGGACTAGCGGGAGCACAGATACGCAGTATTTT. Protein sequence: CASSTRTSGSTDTQYF.

This chain links TRBV7-8 with TRBJ2-1, with TRBD2 matching over 9 bases. The V gene end was trimmed by 4 bases and the J gene end by 4 bases; junction bases not matched to a gene: 5. The CDR3 is made up of 15 amino acids. Germline CDR1 SGHVS, CDR2 FQNEAQ. This chain's CDR3 is CASSSKRGVYNEQFF. The CDR3, as DNA: TGTGCCAGCAGCTCCAAGCGGGGGGTTTACAATGAGCAGTTCTTC.

In its sample, this clone was seen a few times. V and J are TRBV19 and TRBJ1-2; D might be TRBD1 (5 bases). Between the trimmed V and J ends, which lost 3 bases and 2 bases, there was a span of 25 bases. This CDR3 region has 19 residues. Germline V gives CDR1 LNHDA, CDR2 SQIVND (reference sequence). CDR3 amino acids: CASSIGGIGSGTRNYGYTF. In DNA form, the CDR3 reads TGTGCCAGTAGTATCGGGGGGATTGGATCAGGGACCCGAAACTATGGCTACACCTTC. Variable domain in full (rest from reference TRBV19 and TRBJ1-2): DGGITQSPKYLFRKEGQNVTLSCEQNLNHDAMYWYRQDPGQGLRLIYYSQIVNDFQKGDIAEGYSVSREKKESFPLTVTSAQKNPTAFYLCASSIGGIGSGTRNYGYTFGSGTRLTVV.

The CDR3 region is CASSIPQGARSTEAFF. The CDR3 region has the DNA TGTGCCAGCAGTATACCTCAGGGGGCGAGGAGCACTGAAGCTTTCTTT. The chain joins TRBV28 to TRBJ1-1; 8 positions match TRBD1. There are 16 residues in the CDR3. The germline V gene has CDR1 MDHEN and CDR2 SYDVKM. V lost 5 bases and J lost 4; bases outside the gene matches: 12.